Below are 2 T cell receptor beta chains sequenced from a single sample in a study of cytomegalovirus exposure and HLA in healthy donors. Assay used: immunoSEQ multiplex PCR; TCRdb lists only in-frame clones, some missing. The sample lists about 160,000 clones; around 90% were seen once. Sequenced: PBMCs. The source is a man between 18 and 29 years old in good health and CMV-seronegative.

The CDR3 spells CALQGAASSNEKLFF. The CDR3 region has the DNA TGTGCCCTGCAGGGGGCGGCATCCTCGAATGAAAAACTGTTTTTT. V and J are TRBV6-5 and TRBJ1-4; 8 positions agree with TRBD1. V gave up 11 bases and J gave up 5 bases; unmatched junction bases: 13. Germline V gene data show CDR1 as MNHEY and CDR2 as SVGAGI. The CDR3 totals 15 residues.

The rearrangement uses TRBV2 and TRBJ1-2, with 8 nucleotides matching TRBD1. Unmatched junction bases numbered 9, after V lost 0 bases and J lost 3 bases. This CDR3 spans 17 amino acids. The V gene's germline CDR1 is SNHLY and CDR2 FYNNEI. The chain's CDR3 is CASSEAASMTGDYGYTF. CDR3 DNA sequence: TGTGCCAGCAGTGAAGCGGCCTCCATGACAGGGGACTATGGCTACACCTTC.